This entry lists 9 T cell receptor beta chains sequenced from one sample in a study of cytomegalovirus exposure and HLA in healthy donors listed by TCRdb under 2017. Library preparation was by the immunoSEQ multiplex PCR assay. A mixture of 60 forward primers for TCR Vbeta segments and 13 reverse primers for TCR Jbeta segments was used in the multiplex PCR. In TCRdb, the immuneACCESS table is reduced to in-frame sequences with V and J assigned. These tables do not hold every clone; where another copy was compared, an unresolved V gene accounts for under half, and the others remain unexplained. The sample table lists under 150,000 clones, over 55% of them with a count of one. Roughly 8.3% of the sample is in the top ten clones. Sequenced: PBMCs. All receptors derive from a man between 18 and 29 years old in good health and CMV-seropositive.

This clone was counted between two and nine times. The V and J genes are TRBV6-1 and TRBJ1-1; no reliable D call. V dropped 4 bases and J dropped 11 bases, with 5 bases sitting between them. The CDR3 spans 9 residues. Germline V gene lookup returns CDR1 MNHNS and CDR2 SASEGT. The DNA of the CDR3 is TGTGCCAGCAGTGCCGCGGCTTTCTTT. This translates into CASSAAAFF.

This clone was counted only a few times. The chain employs TRBV6-5 and TRBJ2-7; D perhaps matches TRBD1 (5 bases). The V end lost 6 bases, the J end lost 5 bases, and 8 bases lay between the germline ends. The CDR3 extends over 11 amino acids. Germline V gene sequence: CDR1 MNHEY, CDR2 SVGAGI. The CDR3: CASRTRDEQYF. In nucleotides, the CDR3 is TGTGCCAGCAGGACCAGGGACGAGCAGTACTTC.

The gene calls are TRBV9 and TRBJ1-1; D gene uncertain. Trimming stripped 0 bases from V and 5 bases from J, with 14 bases between. Germline CDR1 and CDR2: SGDLS and YYNGEE. The CDR3 spans 15 residues. Here the CDR3 DNA reads TGTGCCAGCAGCGTAGTGCAGGCAGGCCGGACTGAAGCTTTCTTT. Protein: CASSVVQAGRTEAFF.

The chain has TRBV5-1 and TRBJ2-7; possibly TRBD2 for D (7 bases). The CDR3 is made up of 18 amino acids. Trimming took off 8 bases at V and 0 bases at J, with 27 bases between the two ends. Germline CDR1 and CDR2: SGHRS and YFSETQ. The CDR3 is CASRGEDSMKGNSYEQYF. The CDR3 DNA sequence: TGCGCCAGTCGGGGGGAGGACAGCATGAAGGGCAACTCCTACGAGCAGTACTTC.

The chain employs TRBV19 and TRBJ2-6; 9 positions match TRBD1. V was pared by 5 bases and J by 0 bases, with 5 bases of the junction left unmatched. Germline V lookup: CDR1 LNHDA, CDR2 SQIVND (reference sequence). The CDR3 is 17 residues long. CDR3 residues: CASSGTGLNSGANVLTF. CDR3 coding DNA: TGTGCCAGTAGTGGGACAGGGTTAAACTCTGGGGCCAACGTCCTGACTTTC.

V gene TRBV5-4 combines with J gene TRBJ1-1, with D uncertain. The CDR3 runs to 13 residues. Trimming removed 3 bases at V and 4 bases at J, with 10 bases between. Germline CDR1 and CDR2: SGHNT and YYREEE (reference sequence). CDR3 bases: TGTGCCAGCAGCTCAACCTGGAGCACTGAAGCTTTCTTT. This sequence encodes CASSSTWSTEAFF.

V gene TRBV5-4 combines with J gene TRBJ1-1; D ambiguous. Trimming stripped 6 bases from V and 5 bases from J, with 17 bases between. CDR3 length equals 14 residues. The germline V gene encodes CDR1 SGHNT and CDR2 YYREEE (reference sequence). The CDR3 bases are TGTGCCAGCACCCCCTGGTGGGGAGGGACTGAAGCTTTCTTT. Residues: CASTPWWGGTEAFF.

This clone was picked up a small number of times. The genes are TRBV4-1 and TRBJ2-3, with TRBD1 identical over 8 bases. Germline V gene data show CDR1 as MGHRA and CDR2 as YSYEKL. The V and J ends lost 1 base and 2 bases, in that order; junction bases with no gene match: 5. The CDR3 runs 16 residues. CDR3: CASSQVHRGVTDTQYF. The CDR3 DNA reads TGCGCCAGCAGCCAAGTCCACAGGGGGGTCACAGATACGCAGTATTTT.

This chain connects TRBV9 to TRBJ2-1; a weak D match, TRBD2 (5 bases). Trimming shortened V by 0 bases and J by 0 bases, and 10 bases separated the two germline ends. From germline, CDR1 is SGDLS and CDR2 YYNGEE. CDR3 length: 16 residues. CDR3 protein: CASSVGRVSSYNEQFF. The CDR3 nucleotides read TGTGCCAGCAGCGTAGGGCGGGTTAGCTCCTACAATGAGCAGTTCTTC.